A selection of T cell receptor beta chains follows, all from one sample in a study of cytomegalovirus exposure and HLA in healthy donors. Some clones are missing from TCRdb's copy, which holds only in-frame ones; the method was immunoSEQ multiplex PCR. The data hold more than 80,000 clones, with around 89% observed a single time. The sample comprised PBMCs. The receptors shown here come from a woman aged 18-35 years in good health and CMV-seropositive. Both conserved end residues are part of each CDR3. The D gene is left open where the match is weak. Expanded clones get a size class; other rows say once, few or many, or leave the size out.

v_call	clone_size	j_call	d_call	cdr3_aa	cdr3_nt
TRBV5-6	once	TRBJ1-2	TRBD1	CASSRLDRDYGYTF	TGTGCCAGCAGCCGTCTGGACAGGGACTATGGCTACACCTTC
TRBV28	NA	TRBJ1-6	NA	CASSPRGPLTGALHF	TGTGCCAGCAGTCCTAGGGGCCCGCTTACTGGGGCCCTCCACTTT
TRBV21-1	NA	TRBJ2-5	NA	CASSNGGAWETQYF	TGTGCCAGCAGCAACGGGGGGGCCTGGGAGACCCAGTACTTC
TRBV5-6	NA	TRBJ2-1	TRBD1	CASSVGTGGWLGEQFF	TGTGCCAGCAGCGTCGGGACAGGCGGTTGGTTGGGTGAGCAGTTCTTC
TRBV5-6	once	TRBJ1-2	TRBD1	CASSSEDRGDYGYTF	TGTGCCAGCAGCTCGGAAGACAGGGGAGACTATGGCTACACCTTC
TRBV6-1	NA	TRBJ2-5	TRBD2	CASSGGGHQETQYF	TGTGCCAGCTCGGGCGGGGGGCACCAAGAGACCCAGTACTTC
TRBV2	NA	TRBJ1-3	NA	CASSKDSSSGNTIYF	TGTGCCAGCAGTAAGGACTCGAGCTCTGGAAACACCATATATTTT
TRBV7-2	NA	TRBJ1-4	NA	CASSSDRTNEKLFF	TGTGCCAGCAGCTCGGACAGAACTAATGAAAAACTGTTTTTT
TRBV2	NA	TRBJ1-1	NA	CASSGSGVEAFF	TGTGCCAGCAGTGGATCGGGGGTTGAAGCTTTCTTT
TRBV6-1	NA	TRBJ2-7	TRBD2	CASSEAVSGGANEQYF	TGTGCCAGCAGTGAAGCGGTTAGCGGGGGGGCGAACGAGCAGTACTTC
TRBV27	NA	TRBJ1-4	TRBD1	CASSSTGDEKLFF	TGTGCCAGCAGTTCGACAGGGGACGAAAAACTGTTTTTT
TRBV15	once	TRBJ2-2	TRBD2	CATSRVPSGGLHNTGELFF	TGTGCCACCAGCAGAGTTCCTAGCGGGGGACTTCATAACACCGGGGAGCTGTTTTTT
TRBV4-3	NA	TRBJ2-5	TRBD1	CASSQVGGRDSGETQYF	TGCGCCAGCAGCCAAGTTGGAGGTCGGGACAGTGGTGAGACCCAGTACTTC
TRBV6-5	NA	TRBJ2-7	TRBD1	CASSYRDRGSYEQYF	TGTGCCAGCAGTTATCGGGACAGGGGTTCCTACGAGCAGTACTTC
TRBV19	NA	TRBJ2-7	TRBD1	CASSPHPSRDREYEQYF	TGTGCCAGTAGTCCACACCCGAGCCGGGACAGGGAATACGAGCAGTACTTC
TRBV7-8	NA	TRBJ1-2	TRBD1	CASSDRGDYGYTF	TGTGCCAGCAGCGACAGGGGGGACTATGGCTACACCTTC
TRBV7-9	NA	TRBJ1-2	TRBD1	CASSLAGQNYGYTF	TGTGCCAGCAGCTTAGCGGGACAGAACTATGGCTACACCTTC
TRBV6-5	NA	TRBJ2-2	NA	CASSYGTLNTGELFF	TGTGCCAGCAGTTACGGGACACTGAACACCGGGGAGCTGTTTTTT
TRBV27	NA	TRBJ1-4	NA	CASGLVATNEKLFF	TGTGCCAGCGGACTAGTTGCAACTAATGAAAAACTGTTTTTT
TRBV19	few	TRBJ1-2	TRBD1	CASSITGTGIYGYTF	TGTGCCAGTAGTATAACCGGGACAGGGATCTATGGCTACACCTTC
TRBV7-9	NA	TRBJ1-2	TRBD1	CASSPDRGEKDGYTF	TGTGCCAGCAGCCCTGACAGGGGTGAGAAGGATGGCTACACCTTC
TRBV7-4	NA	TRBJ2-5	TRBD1	CASSLLDRAGETQYF	TGTGCCAGCAGCCTACTGGACAGGGCGGGGGAGACCCAGTACTTC
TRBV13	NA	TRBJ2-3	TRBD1	CASSLGRGIDTQYF	TGTGCCAGCAGCTTAGGCAGGGGGATAGATACGCAGTATTTT
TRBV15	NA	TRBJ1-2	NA	CATSRDQGPGGYTF	TGTGCCACCAGCAGAGATCAGGGGCCGGGTGGCTACACCTTC
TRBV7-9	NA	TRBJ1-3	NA	CASSSRVGFTMNTIYF	TGTGCCAGCAGCTCCAGGGTCGGGTTTACGATGAACACCATATATTTT
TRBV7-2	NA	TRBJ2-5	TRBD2	CASSFKPGLAGYQETQYF	TGTGCCAGCAGCTTCAAACCGGGACTAGCGGGGTACCAAGAGACCCAGTACTTC
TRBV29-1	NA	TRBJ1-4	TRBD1	CSVVAGGSNEKLFF	TGCAGCGTTGTAGCAGGGGGCTCAAATGAAAAACTGTTTTTT
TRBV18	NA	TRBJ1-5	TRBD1	CASSPPGQGAQPQHF	TGTGCCAGCTCACCACCAGGACAGGGAGCTCAGCCCCAGCATTTT
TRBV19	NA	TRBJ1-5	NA	CASNPGNQPQHF	TGTGCCAGTAATCCGGGTAATCAGCCCCAGCATTTT
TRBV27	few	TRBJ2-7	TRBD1	CASTLRQGYEQYF	TGTGCCAGCACCCTCCGACAGGGATACGAGCAGTACTTC
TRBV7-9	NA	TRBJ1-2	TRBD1	CASSLAPGQGTSLQGYTF	TGTGCCAGCAGCTTAGCCCCTGGACAGGGGACGAGTTTGCAGGGCTACACCTTC
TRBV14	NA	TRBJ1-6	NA	CASSEARGQIYNSPLHF	TGTGCCAGCAGCGAGGCCAGGGGTCAGATCTATAATTCACCCCTCCACTTT
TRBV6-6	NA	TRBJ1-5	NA	CASSYEAGDQPQHF	TGTGCCAGCAGTTATGAGGCAGGGGACCAGCCCCAGCATTTT
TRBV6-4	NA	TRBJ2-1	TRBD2	CASSRLAGGRDEQFF	TGTGCCAGCAGTCGGTTAGCGGGGGGCCGGGATGAGCAGTTCTTC
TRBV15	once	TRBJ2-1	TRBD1	CATSSTGTGHNEQFF	TGTGCCACCAGCAGTACCGGGACAGGGCACAATGAGCAGTTCTTC
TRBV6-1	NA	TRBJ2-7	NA	CASNTDSSHYEQYF	TGTGCCAGCAATACGGACAGTTCTCACTACGAGCAGTACTTC
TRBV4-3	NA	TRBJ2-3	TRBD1	CASSGQGADTQYF	TGCGCCAGCAGTGGACAGGGGGCGGATACGCAGTATTTT
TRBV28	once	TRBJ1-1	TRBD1	CASSEGTGIPEAFF	TGTGCCAGCAGTGAAGGGACAGGGATCCCTGAAGCTTTCTTT
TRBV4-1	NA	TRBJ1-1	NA	CASSLQGTREAFF	TGCGCCAGCAGCCTCCAGGGGACTAGGGAAGCTTTCTTT
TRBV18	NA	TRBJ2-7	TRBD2	CASSPRTSGGQQYF	TGTGCCAGCTCACCCCGGACTAGCGGGGGGCAGCAGTACTTC